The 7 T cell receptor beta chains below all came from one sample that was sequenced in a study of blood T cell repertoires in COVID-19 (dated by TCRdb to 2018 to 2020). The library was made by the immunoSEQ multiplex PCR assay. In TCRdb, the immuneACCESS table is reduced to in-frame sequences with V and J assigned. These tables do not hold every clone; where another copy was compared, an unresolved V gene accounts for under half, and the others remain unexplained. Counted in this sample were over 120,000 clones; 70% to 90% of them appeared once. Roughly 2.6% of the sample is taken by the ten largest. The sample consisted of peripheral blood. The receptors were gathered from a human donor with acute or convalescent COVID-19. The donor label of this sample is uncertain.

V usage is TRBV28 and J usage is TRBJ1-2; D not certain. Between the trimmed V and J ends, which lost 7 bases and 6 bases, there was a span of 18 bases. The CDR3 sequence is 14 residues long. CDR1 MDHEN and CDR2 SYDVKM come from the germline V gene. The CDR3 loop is CASIGVAGKDGYTF. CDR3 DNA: TGTGCCAGCATAGGAGTGGCGGGGAAGGATGGCTACACCTTC.

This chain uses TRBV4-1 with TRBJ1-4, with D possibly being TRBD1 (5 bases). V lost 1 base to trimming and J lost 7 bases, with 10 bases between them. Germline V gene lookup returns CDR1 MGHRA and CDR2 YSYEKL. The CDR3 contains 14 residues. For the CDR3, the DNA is TGCGCCAGCAGCCAAGTTCCAGGGTTTGAAAAACTGTTTTTT. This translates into CASSQVPGFEKLFF.

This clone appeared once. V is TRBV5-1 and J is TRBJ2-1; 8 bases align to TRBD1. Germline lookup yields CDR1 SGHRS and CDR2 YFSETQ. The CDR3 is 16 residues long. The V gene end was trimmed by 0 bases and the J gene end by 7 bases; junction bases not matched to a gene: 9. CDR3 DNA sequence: TGCGCCAGCAGCTTGGGCCCGGACAGGGTGGGGAATGAGCAGTTCTTC. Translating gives CASSLGPDRVGNEQFF.

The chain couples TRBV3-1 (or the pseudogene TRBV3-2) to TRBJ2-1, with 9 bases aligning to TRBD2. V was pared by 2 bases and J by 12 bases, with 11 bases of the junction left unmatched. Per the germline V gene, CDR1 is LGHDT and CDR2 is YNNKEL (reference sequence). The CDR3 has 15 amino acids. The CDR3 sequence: CASSQTGGGAVGQFF. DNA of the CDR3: TGTGCCAGCAGCCAAACCGGCGGGGGGGCCGTTGGGCAGTTCTTC.

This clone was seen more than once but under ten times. CDR3 residues: CASSRGQAPGNTIYF. The DNA for the CDR3 is TGCGCCAGCAGCCGAGGACAGGCTCCTGGAAACACCATATATTTT. The rearrangement joins TRBV4-1 to TRBJ1-3; TRBD1 agrees at 7 bases. CDR3 length: 15 amino acids. The V gene end was trimmed by 4 bases and the J gene end by 2 bases; junction bases not matched to a gene: 5. Germline lookup yields CDR1 MGHRA and CDR2 YSYEKL.

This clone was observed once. CDR3 residues: CASSEREGNQPQHF. CDR3 sequence (DNA): TGTGCCAGCAGCGAAAGAGAGGGAAATCAGCCCCAGCATTTT. The chain recombines TRBV7-2 with TRBJ1-5, with no clear D. Germline V gene data show CDR1 as SGHTA and CDR2 as FQGNSA. Trimming shortened V by 5 bases and J by 4 bases, and 12 bases separated the two germline ends. The CDR3 is 14 residues long.

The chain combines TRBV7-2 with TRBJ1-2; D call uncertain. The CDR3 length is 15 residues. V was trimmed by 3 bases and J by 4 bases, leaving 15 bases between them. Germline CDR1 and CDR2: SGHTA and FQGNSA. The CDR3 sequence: CASSLSRSESYGYTF. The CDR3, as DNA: TGTGCCAGCAGCTTGAGTCGCTCTGAATCCTATGGCTACACCTTC.